This T cell receptor beta chain was profiled in a study of CD8 T cells in Susac syndrome. The ends lost 6 bases at V and 6 bases at J; junction bases unmatched: 10. Germline-derived CDR1 and CDR2 are LGHNA and YSLEER. The CDR3 consists of 15 residues. Blood CD8+ and CD4+ T cells underwent high-throughput TCR beta sequencing. TEMRA cells were FACS-enriched and CD8+ and CD4+ T cells negatively isolated. cDNA came from about 0.46 to 1 ug RNA primed by random hexamers. Across 54 Vbeta and 13 Jbeta, immunoSEQ multiplex PCR amplified TCR beta CDR3. TCRdb reprocessed the immunoSEQ multiplex PCR reads via MiXCR and lists one record per CDR3 protein. The sample lists approximately 300,000 distinct CDR3 sequences, 89% occurring once.

J is TRBJ1-5 and V is TRBV4-3; 8 nucleotides agree with TRBD1. Material: CD8+ T cells from PBMCs. The source of this sequence is a human donor with multiple sclerosis. CDR3 coding DNA: TGCGCCAGCAGACTTGACAGGGGAAGCGTTCAGCCCCAGCATTTT. Its translation is CASRLDRGSVQPQHF.